Listed below are T cell receptor beta chains from one sample, sequenced in a study of regulatory T cells in long-lasting Graves disease. MiXCR, run by TCRdb on the multiplex PCR reads, gives a single entry per CDR3 protein. This table has 350,000 to 450,000 distinct CDR3 sequences, 20% to 25% appearing once. The source material was peripheral blood mononuclear cells (PBMCs), sampled when the disease was refractory, from a patient treated with antithyroid drugs. The receptors were sampled from a female donor with Graves disease. Each CDR3 is given with its conserved first and last residue. Fields, in order: CDR3 DNA, CDR3 protein, J gene, D gene, V gene, CDR3 length, clone size. The D gene is left open where the match is weak. Size is omitted from some rows. Given values are once, few, many or a class for expanded clones.

TGTGCCAGCAGCCCTCGCACAAGCCCAACAGATACGCAGTATTTT | CASSPRTSPTDTQYF | TRBJ2-3 | . | TRBV14 | 15 | .
TGTGCCAGCAGCCGCCCGACTAGCGGGATTTCCACAGATACGCAGTATTTT | CASSRPTSGISTDTQYF | TRBJ2-3 | TRBD2 | TRBV3-1 | 17 | few
TGTGCCAGCAGTTCACACCGGGACTGGGGCTACGAGCAGTACTTC | CASSSHRDWGYEQYF | TRBJ2-7 | . | TRBV27 | 15 | many
TGTGCCAGCAGCTCCCAATTAGGATTGATGGAGACCCAGTACTTC | CASSSQLGLMETQYF | TRBJ2-5 | . | TRBV5-4 | 15 | .
TGCAGCGTTGAAGTTCCCCGGGACAGGGGAGCGGGCAACGAGCAGTACTTC | CSVEVPRDRGAGNEQYF | TRBJ2-7 | TRBD1 | TRBV29-1 | 17 | few
TGTGCCAGCAGGATTCGACGGGACTCCTACGAGCAGTACTTC | CASRIRRDSYEQYF | TRBJ2-7 | . | TRBV6-1 | 14 | few
TGCAGTGCGGCCCAAGATACGCAGTATTTT | CSAAQDTQYF | TRBJ2-3 | . | TRBV20-1 | 10 | .
TGTGCCAGCAGGGTTGGGTGGGCAGAAGCTTTCTTT | CASRVGWAEAFF | TRBJ1-1 | . | TRBV28 | 12 | .
TGTGCCAGCAGCGATATGGCCGGAAACACCATATATTTT | CASSDMAGNTIYF | TRBJ1-3 | . | TRBV9 | 13 | .
TGTGCCAGCAGCCAGGGGGGTAACACTGAAGCTTTCTTT | CASSQGGNTEAFF | TRBJ1-1 | . | TRBV3-1 | 13 | many
TGTGCCAGCAGCGCAGGCCGAAACTATGGCTACACCTTC | CASSAGRNYGYTF | TRBJ1-2 | . | TRBV9 | 13 | many
TGTGCCAGCAGTTTAAGGTCCCCGTCGATTCTAGCGGGAGGGGTCTACGAGCAGTACTTC | CASSLRSPSILAGGVYEQYF | TRBJ2-7 | TRBD2 | TRBV12-3/TRBV12-4 | 20 | many
TGTGCCACCCAGGGGTCCGGGGAAGAGACCCAGTACTTC | CATQGSGEETQYF | TRBJ2-5 | . | TRBV3-1 | 13 | once
TGTGCCAGCAGCCAAAAGAACAGGGGTAATTCACCCCTCCACTTT | CASSQKNRGNSPLHF | TRBJ1-6 | TRBD1 | TRBV9 | 15 | .
TGTGCCAGCCGTAGGGGAAGCTCCTACGAGCAGTACTTC | CASRRGSSYEQYF | TRBJ2-7 | . | TRBV2 | 13 | many
TGTGCCAGCAGCCCCTCCGGAGGGGGGTTTGGAGATACGCAGTATTTT | CASSPSGGGFGDTQYF | TRBJ2-3 | . | TRBV28 | 16 | .
TGTGCCAGCAGCCAAAAAACTCGGCGGGAGGTACGAGAGACCCAGTACTTC | CASSQKTRREVRETQYF | TRBJ2-5 | TRBD2 | TRBV3-1 | 17 | few
TGTGCCAGCATAGTGGGTAATCAGCCCCAGCATTTT | CASIVGNQPQHF | TRBJ1-5 | . | TRBV3-1 | 12 | many
TGTGCTAGTGGTTTGCCTAGGTCTAGCGGGAGGGGCTCCTACGAGCAGTACTTC | CASGLPRSSGRGSYEQYF | TRBJ2-7 | TRBD2 | TRBV12-5 | 18 | .
TGTGCCAGCAGTCGCGACTCCGATGAGCAGTTCTTC | CASSRDSDEQFF | TRBJ2-1 | . | TRBV2 | 12 | few
TGTGCCAGCAGTTCCCGGGGGCGGGCGGGAGAGACCCAGTACTTC | CASSSRGRAGETQYF | TRBJ2-5 | . | TRBV28 | 15 | many
TGTGCCAGCATGTTCGGGACAGGGGGAGACGAGCAGTACTTC | CASMFGTGGDEQYF | TRBJ2-7 | TRBD1 | TRBV2 | 14 | many
TGCGCCAGCAGCCAAGACGGACGCGGGAGTGGGAGAGAGACCCAGTACTTC | CASSQDGRGSGRETQYF | TRBJ2-5 | TRBD2 | TRBV4-1 | 17 | few
TGTGCCAGCAGCTTTACCTGGGACGTTGAATACTACAATGAGCAGTTCTTC | CASSFTWDVEYYNEQFF | TRBJ2-1 | . | TRBV11-2 | 17 | few
TGTGCCAGCAGCGGCGACAAGTCCTCCAAGTTGGGGGAAAAACTGTTTTTT | CASSGDKSSKLGEKLFF | TRBJ1-4 | . | TRBV6-1 | 17 | .
TGTGCCAGTAGTAAAGGACAGGAGCACTTCTATGGCTACACCTTC | CASSKGQEHFYGYTF | TRBJ1-2 | TRBD1 | TRBV19 | 15 | .
TGTGCCAGCAGTTACGCCGGGGAGCTGTTTTTT | CASSYAGELFF | TRBJ2-2 | . | TRBV7-2 | 11 | many
TGTGCCAGCAGCCCCGGCCAGGGACTCGTCACAGATACGCAGTATTTT | CASSPGQGLVTDTQYF | TRBJ2-3 | . | TRBV28 | 16 | few
TGTGCCAGCAGAGGGGACTTCCCAATCGGGGAGCTGTTTTTT | CASRGDFPIGELFF | TRBJ2-2 | . | TRBV12-3/TRBV12-4 | 14 | many
TGTGCCAGCGTGGACAGGGGTTCCTACGAGCAGTACTTC | CASVDRGSYEQYF | TRBJ2-7 | TRBD1 | TRBV28 | 13 | many
TGCAGTGCTTCACCCGGGACGGTCGCCTACGAGCAGTACTTC | CSASPGTVAYEQYF | TRBJ2-7 | . | TRBV20-1 | 14 | many
TGTGCCAGCAGCCGAGACAGTGCTGGCTACACCTTC | CASSRDSAGYTF | TRBJ1-2 | . | TRBV7-9 | 12 | .
TGTGCCAGCAGGGACGGACTAGCGGGAGTGGACAATGAGCAGTTCTTC | CASRDGLAGVDNEQFF | TRBJ2-1 | TRBD2 | TRBV3-1 | 16 | .